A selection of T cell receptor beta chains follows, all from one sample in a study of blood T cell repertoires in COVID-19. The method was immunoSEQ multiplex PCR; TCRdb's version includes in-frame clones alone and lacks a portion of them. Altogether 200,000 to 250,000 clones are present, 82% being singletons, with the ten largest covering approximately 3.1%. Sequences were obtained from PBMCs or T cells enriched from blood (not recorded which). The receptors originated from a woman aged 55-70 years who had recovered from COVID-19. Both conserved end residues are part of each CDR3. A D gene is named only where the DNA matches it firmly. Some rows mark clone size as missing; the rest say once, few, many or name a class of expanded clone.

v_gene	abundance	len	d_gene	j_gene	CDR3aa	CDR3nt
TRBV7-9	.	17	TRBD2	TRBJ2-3	CASSSNSGGEITDTQYF	TGTGCCAGCAGCTCCAATAGCGGGGGGGAGATCACAGATACGCAGTATTTT
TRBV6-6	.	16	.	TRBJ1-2	CASSYSSDSPVYGYTF	TGTGCCAGCAGCTATTCGAGCGATAGCCCAGTTTATGGCTACACCTTC
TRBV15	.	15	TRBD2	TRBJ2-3	CATSRGLAVSDTQYF	TGTGCCACCAGCAGGGGACTAGCGGTTTCAGATACGCAGTATTTT
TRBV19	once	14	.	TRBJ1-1	CASRSRRTENEAFF	TGTGCCAGTAGATCACGTCGGACAGAAAATGAAGCTTTCTTT
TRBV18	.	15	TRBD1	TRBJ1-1	CASTSFPGQGTEAFF	TGTGCCAGCACTAGCTTCCCGGGACAGGGAACTGAAGCTTTCTTT
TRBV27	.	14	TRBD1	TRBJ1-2	CASRYRTGIYGYTF	TGTGCCAGCCGCTATCGGACAGGAATATATGGCTACACCTTC
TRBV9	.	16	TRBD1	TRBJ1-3	CASSARQGPSGNTIYF	TGTGCCAGCAGCGCAAGACAGGGACCCTCTGGAAACACCATATATTTT
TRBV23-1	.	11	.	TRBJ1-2	CAEIGVDGYTF	TGCGCCGAAATCGGGGTTGATGGCTACACCTTC
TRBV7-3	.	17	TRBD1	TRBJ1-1	CASSIGGAGGANTEAFF	TGTGCCAGCAGCATAGGCGGGGCAGGGGGCGCGAACACTGAAGCTTTCTTT
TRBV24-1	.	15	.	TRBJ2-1	CATSSGVGSYNEQFF	TGTGCCACCAGTTCGGGGGTCGGCTCCTACAATGAGCAGTTCTTC
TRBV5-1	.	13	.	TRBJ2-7	CASSLALTYEQYF	TGCGCCAGCAGCTTGGCCCTGACTTACGAGCAGTACTTC
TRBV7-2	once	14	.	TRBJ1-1	CASSFNARDTEAFF	TGTGCCAGCAGCTTCAATGCGCGGGACACTGAAGCTTTCTTT
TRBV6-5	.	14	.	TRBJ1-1	CASSYTDGDTEAFF	TGTGCCAGCAGTTATACCGACGGGGACACTGAAGCTTTCTTT
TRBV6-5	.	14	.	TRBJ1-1	CASSYSGRDTEAFF	TGTGCCAGCAGTTACTCAGGCAGGGACACTGAAGCTTTCTTT
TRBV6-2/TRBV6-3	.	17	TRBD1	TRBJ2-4	CASSSSRQGKTKNIQYF	TGTGCCAGCAGTTCAAGCCGACAGGGGAAAACCAAAAACATTCAGTACTTC
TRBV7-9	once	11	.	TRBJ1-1	CASSRGQGAFF	TGTGCCAGCAGCCGGGGACAAGGAGCTTTCTTT
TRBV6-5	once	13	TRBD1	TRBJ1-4	CASQLPRGEKLFF	TGTGCCAGCCAATTACCCAGGGGGGAAAAACTGTTTTTT
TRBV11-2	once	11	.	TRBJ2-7	CASRSAYEQYF	TGTGCCAGCAGGAGCGCCTACGAGCAGTACTTC
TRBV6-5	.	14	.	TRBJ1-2	CASSYGLGDYGYTF	TGTGCCAGCAGTTACGGATTAGGGGACTATGGCTACACCTTC
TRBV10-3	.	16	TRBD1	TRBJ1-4	CAISGDPGTENEKLFF	TGTGCCATCAGTGGGGACCCCGGGACAGAAAATGAAAAACTGTTTTTT
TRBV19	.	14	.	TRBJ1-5	CASSPGAYNQPQHF	TGTGCCAGTAGCCCAGGGGCTTACAATCAGCCCCAGCATTTT
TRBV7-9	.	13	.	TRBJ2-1	CASSLVSSGEQFF	TGTGCCAGCAGCTTAGTTTCGAGCGGTGAGCAGTTCTTC
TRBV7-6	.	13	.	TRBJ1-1	CASSSDTNTEAFF	TGTGCCAGCAGTTCCGACACGAACACTGAAGCTTTCTTT
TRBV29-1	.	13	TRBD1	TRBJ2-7	CSASNDRASEQYF	TGCAGCGCCTCAAATGACAGGGCGTCCGAGCAGTACTTC
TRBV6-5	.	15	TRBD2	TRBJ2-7	CASSRGLAGIYEQYF	TGTGCCAGCAGCAGGGGACTAGCGGGGATCTACGAGCAGTACTTC
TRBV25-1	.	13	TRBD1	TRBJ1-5	CASSGTGVQPQHF	TGTGCCAGCAGTGGTACAGGGGTACAGCCCCAGCATTTT
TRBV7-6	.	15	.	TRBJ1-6	CASSSQGMKNSPLHF	TGTGCCAGCAGCTCTCAGGGGATGAAGAATTCACCCCTCCACTTT
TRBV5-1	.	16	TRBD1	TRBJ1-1	CASSPGTGVVLTEAFF	TGCGCCAGCAGCCCCGGGACAGGTGTAGTTTTAACTGAAGCTTTCTTT
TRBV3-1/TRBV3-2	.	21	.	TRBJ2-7	CASSQDRYQGKVAGVTYEQYF	TGTGCCAGCAGCCAAGATAGGTATCAGGGGAAAGTAGCGGGCGTAACTTACGAGCAGTACTTC
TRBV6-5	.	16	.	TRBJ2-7	CASSYSTGGQTYEQYF	TGTGCCAGCAGTTACTCGACGGGGGGCCAAACCTACGAGCAGTACTTC
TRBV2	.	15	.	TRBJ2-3	CASSSGLTSTDTQYF	TGTGCCAGCAGCTCCGGACTGACTAGCACAGATACGCAGTATTTT
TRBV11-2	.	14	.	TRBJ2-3	CASSLGRGTDTQYF	TGTGCCAGCAGCTTAGGTAGAGGCACAGATACGCAGTATTTT
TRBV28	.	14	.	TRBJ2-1	CAATTGTTGHEQFF	TGTGCCGCCACCACCGGGACAACAGGTCATGAGCAGTTCTTC
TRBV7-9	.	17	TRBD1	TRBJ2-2	CASSSLKYTGGTGELFF	TGTGCCAGCAGCTCCCTTAAATACACAGGGGGCACCGGGGAGCTGTTTTTT
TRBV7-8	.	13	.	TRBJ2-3	CASSLLESDTQYF	TGTGCCAGCAGCTTACTCGAGTCAGATACGCAGTATTTT
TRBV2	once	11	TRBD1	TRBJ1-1	CASDRETEAFF	TGTGCCAGCGACAGGGAAACTGAAGCTTTCTTT
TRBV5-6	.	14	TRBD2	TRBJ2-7	CASSSGLATYEQYF	TGTGCCAGCAGCTCGGGACTAGCGACCTACGAGCAGTACTTC
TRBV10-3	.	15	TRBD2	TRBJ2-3	CAISDGAGGTDTQYF	TGTGCCATCAGTGACGGGGCGGGGGGCACAGATACGCAGTATTTT
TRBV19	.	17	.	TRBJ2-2	CASSITFTGGAPGELFF	TGTGCCAGTAGTATAACCTTCACAGGTGGAGCGCCCGGGGAGCTGTTTTTT
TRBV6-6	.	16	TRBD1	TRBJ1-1	CASSRGQGRGNTEAFF	TGTGCCAGCAGTCGAGGACAGGGGCGAGGGAACACTGAAGCTTTCTTT
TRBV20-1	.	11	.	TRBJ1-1	CSAPGGSEAFF	TGCAGTGCTCCTGGCGGGTCTGAAGCTTTCTTT
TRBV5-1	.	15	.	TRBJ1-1	CASSVAGHPNTEAFF	TGCGCCAGCAGCGTGGCGGGACACCCCAACACTGAAGCTTTCTTT
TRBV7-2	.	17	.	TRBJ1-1	CASSSPLTFVMNTEAFF	TGTGCCAGCAGCTCTCCATTAACATTCGTCATGAACACTGAAGCTTTCTTT
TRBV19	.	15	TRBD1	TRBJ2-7	CASSIGGTGTYEQYF	TGTGCCAGTAGTATAGGGGGGACAGGAACCTACGAGCAGTACTTC
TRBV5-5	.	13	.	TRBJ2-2	CASSSVASGELFF	TGTGCCAGCAGCAGCGTAGCCTCCGGGGAGCTGTTTTTT
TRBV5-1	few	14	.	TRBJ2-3	CASSLGHSGDTQYF	TGCGCCAGCAGCCTAGGACATAGCGGAGATACGCAGTATTTT
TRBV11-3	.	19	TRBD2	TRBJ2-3	CASSRRSPGLAASTDTQYF	TGTGCCAGCAGCCGACGCTCCCCGGGACTAGCGGCGAGCACAGATACGCAGTATTTT
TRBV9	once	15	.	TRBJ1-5	CASSPRVDSNQPQHF	TGTGCCAGCAGCCCGAGGGTAGATAGCAATCAGCCCCAGCATTTT
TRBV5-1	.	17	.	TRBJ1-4	CASSLAPYRVTNEKLFF	TGCGCCAGCAGCTTGGCGCCCTACAGGGTAACTAATGAAAAACTGTTTTTT
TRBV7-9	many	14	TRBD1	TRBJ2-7	CASSTDRGSYEQYF	TGTGCCAGCAGCACGGACAGGGGAAGTTACGAGCAGTACTTC
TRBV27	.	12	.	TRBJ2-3	CASKRGTDTQYF	TGTGCCAGCAAGAGGGGCACAGATACGCAGTATTTT
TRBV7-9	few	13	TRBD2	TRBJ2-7	CASSWTSGSEQYF	TGTGCCAGCAGCTGGACTAGCGGGAGCGAGCAGTACTTC
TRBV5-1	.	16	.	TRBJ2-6	CASSLPSGNRANVLTF	TGCGCCAGCAGCCTACCCTCGGGGAACAGGGCCAACGTCCTGACTTTC
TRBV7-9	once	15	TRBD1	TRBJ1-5	CASSWTGGSNQPQHF	TGTGCCAGCAGTTGGACAGGGGGTAGCAATCAGCCCCAGCATTTT
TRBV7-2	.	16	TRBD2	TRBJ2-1	CASSPTSGVGGNEQFF	TGTGCCAGCAGCCCAACTAGCGGAGTCGGGGGAAATGAGCAGTTCTTC
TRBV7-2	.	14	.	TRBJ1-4	CASSFLGGNEKLFF	TGTGCCAGCAGCTTTCTGGGAGGAAATGAAAAACTGTTTTTT
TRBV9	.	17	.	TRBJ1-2	CASSVDPRRQRNYGYTF	TGTGCCAGCAGCGTTGACCCGCGTAGACAGAGGAACTATGGCTACACCTTC
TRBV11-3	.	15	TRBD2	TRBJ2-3	CASSLTSGETDTQYF	TGTGCCAGCAGCTTGACTAGCGGGGAAACAGATACGCAGTATTTT
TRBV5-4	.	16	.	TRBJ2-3	CASSSNSGLSTDTQYF	TGTGCCAGCAGTTCGAATAGCGGACTTAGCACAGATACGCAGTATTTT
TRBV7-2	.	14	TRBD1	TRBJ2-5	CASTFNRGQETQYF	TGTGCCAGCACCTTTAACAGGGGGCAAGAGACCCAGTACTTC